These 30 T cell receptor beta chains were sequenced from one sample in a study of metastatic and nonmetastatic thyroid tumors. Thyroid surgery took place with no prior treatment in any patient. TCRdb re-called clones via MiXCR from the PCR reads. This sample has 6,000 to 8,000 clones, with 25% to 40% found just once. The sequencing input was tumor tissue. Receptors were obtained from a female donor with papillary thyroid cancer or a benign thyroid nodule (not recorded which). Some clones in this sample may be carry-over from other donors' samples.

The J gene is TRBJ2-5, the V gene TRBV28; D remains unclear. The CDR3 spans 15 residues. Trimming took off 2 bases at V and 2 bases at J, with 12 bases between the two ends. Germline V gene data show CDR1 as MDHEN and CDR2 as SYDVKM. CDR3 sequence (DNA): TGTGCCAGCAGTTTACAACACCCGCCTCAAGAGACCCAGTACTTC. Protein product: CASSLQHPPQETQYF.

The chain combines TRBV7-2 with TRBJ2-1; D is possibly TRBD1 or TRBD2 (5 bases each). With 3 bases removed from V and 9 bases from J, the gap between germline ends came to 15 bases. The CDR3 is made up of 14 amino acids. Germline V gene data show CDR1 as SGHTA and CDR2 as FQGNSA. This CDR3 is CASSFSKGTGEQFF. The CDR3 nucleotides are TGTGCCAGCAGCTTCTCCAAGGGGACGGGTGAGCAGTTCTTC.

This clone is judged medium-sized. This rearrangement joins TRBV6-1 to TRBJ1-2; D is unresolved. The CDR3 covers 13 residues. Trimming left V 5 bases short and J 0 bases short, with 7 bases between. The germline V gene has CDR1 MNHNS and CDR2 SASEGT. Here the CDR3 reads CASSPDPNYGYTF. The CDR3 DNA sequence: TGTGCCAGCAGTCCGGACCCTAACTATGGCTACACCTTC.

The rearrangement uses TRBV5-5 and TRBJ1-2; tentative D call: TRBD1 (6 bases). The germline V gene has CDR1 SGHKS and CDR2 YYEKEE (reference sequence). V lost 4 bases, J lost 5 bases, and 15 bases lay in between. The CDR3 is 14 amino acids. This CDR3 reads CASSDGDTLYGYTF. CDR3 coding DNA: TGTGCCAGCAGCGACGGGGACACTCTGTATGGCTACACCTTC.

The table lists this clone with many counts. The chain uses TRBV2 and TRBJ2-5; TRBD1 agrees at 7 bases. Germline values: CDR1 SNHLY, CDR2 FYNNEI. The CDR3 runs to 17 residues. V shed 7 bases, J shed 5 bases, and the junction held 19 bases outside the gene matches. The CDR3 is CASIRLFKRGRWETQYF. CDR3 coding DNA: TGTGCCAGCATTAGGCTGTTTAAGAGGGGGCGATGGGAGACCCAGTACTTC.

This clone is medium-sized (0.01 to 0.1%) within its sample. The chain recombines TRBV28 with TRBJ2-7, with 13 positions matching TRBD2. The J segment lost 9 bases and the V segment lost 5 bases, leaving 13 bases of the junction unmatched. Germline loops: CDR1 MDHEN, CDR2 SYDVKM. CDR3 length: 16 amino acids. The CDR3 region is CASSTARLAGGEGQYF. CDR3 sequence (DNA): TGTGCCAGCAGTACCGCCCGACTAGCGGGAGGCGAAGGGCAGTACTTC.

CDR3 region: CASSSRVRGETQYF. The CDR3 DNA reads as TGTGCCAGCAGCTCCAGGGTAAGGGGAGAGACCCAGTACTTC. The chain couples TRBV6-1 to TRBJ2-5; possibly TRBD1 for D (5 bases). There are 14 residues in the CDR3. The V end lost 6 bases, the J end lost 4 bases, and 15 bases lay between the germline ends. CDR1 MNHNS and CDR2 SASEGT come from the germline V gene.

This clone was detected ten times or more. The junction shows a germline mismatch at one end, possibly a read error. The same CDR3 also results from other DNA sequences found in this sample. The V call is TRBV9, the J call TRBJ2-3; 13 bases fit TRBD2. Germline assignment: CDR1 SGDLS and CDR2 YYNGEE. This CDR3 spans 16 amino acids. This CDR3 reads CASSFGLAGVPDTQYF. The CDR3 coding sequence is TGTGCCAGCAGCTTCGGACTAGCGGGAGTCCCAGATACACAGTATTTT. Variable domain in full (rest from reference TRBV9 and TRBJ2-3): DSGVTQTPKHLITATGQRVTLRCSPRSGDLSVYWYQQSLDQGLQFLIQYYNGEERAKGNILERFSAQQFPDLHSELNLSSLELGDSALYFCASSFGLAGVPDTQYFGPGTRLTVL.

By proportion, this clone is medium-sized (0.01 to 0.1%). The chain combines TRBV12-3 or TRBV12-4 with TRBJ1-5; perhaps TRBD1 as D (5 bases). The CDR3 sequence is 15 residues long. V lost 4 bases to trimming and J lost 5 bases, with 15 bases between them. The CDR3 nucleotides are TGTGCCAGCAGTTCTCGTCGGGGGGGAGATCAGCCCCAGCATTTT. Amino acids: CASSSRRGGDQPQHF.

This clone appeared a few times. The chain employs TRBV27 and TRBJ2-2, with D possibly TRBD2 on 5 matching bases. Germline lookup yields CDR1 MNHEY and CDR2 SMNVEV (reference sequence). The CDR3 totals 14 residues. The germline V and J ends were trimmed by 6 bases and 5 bases, with 13 bases remaining between them. CDR3 DNA: TGTGCCAGCAGACTCCGGACTCAGACCGGGGAGCTGTTTTTT. Translating gives CASRLRTQTGELFF.

There are many counts of this clone. This rearrangement joins TRBV29-1 to TRBJ2-7; D could derive from TRBD1 or TRBD2 (5 bases each). This CDR3 region has 12 residues. Germline V lookup: CDR1 SQVTM, CDR2 ANQGSEA. The CDR3 DNA follows: TGCAGCGTTGAAGATCATGGGGGACCCCTATATGTC. Its protein product is CSVEDHGGPLYV.

This clone was observed once. V and J are TRBV5-1 and TRBJ1-5, with D possibly TRBD1 on 6 matching bases. The CDR3 is made up of 13 amino acids. V lost 7 bases, J lost 4 bases, and 12 bases lay in between. Germline CDR1 SGHRS, CDR2 YFSETQ. The CDR3 sequence is CASRDNDNQPQHF. The CDR3 nucleotides are TGCGCCAGCCGGGACAACGATAATCAGCCCCAGCATTTT.

This clone has a handful of counts. The chain couples TRBV28 to TRBJ1-2; D not resolved. The CDR3 contains 10 residues. V lost 8 bases to trimming and J lost 8 bases, with 9 bases between them. Looked up from germline, CDR1 is MDHEN and CDR2 is SYDVKM. The CDR3 nucleotides read TGTGCCAGCCAACTCAACGGCTACACCTTC. Amino acids: CASQLNGYTF.

The rearrangement links TRBV5-1 to TRBJ2-3, with D unresolved. The CDR3 is 13 residues long. The germline V gene has CDR1 SGHRS and CDR2 YFSETQ. V was cut by 3 bases and J by 4 bases, with 9 bases left in between. CDR3 nucleotide sequence: TGCGCCAGCAGCTACGAAGGCCCAGATACGCAGTATTTT. Protein product: CASSYEGPDTQYF.

This clone has a count of ten or more. The chain's CDR3 is CASSRNRDRVADTQYF. The CDR3 DNA reads TGTGCCAGCAGTCGTAACAGGGACAGGGTGGCAGATACGCAGTATTTT. The gene calls are TRBV6-1 and TRBJ2-3, with TRBD1 identical over 9 bases. V was pared by 5 bases and J by 4 bases, with 10 bases of the junction left unmatched. CDR3 length: 16 residues. Per the germline V gene, CDR1 is MNHNS and CDR2 is SASEGT.

In the case of this clone: The junction departs from the called germline gene at one end, perhaps through a read error. The V call is TRBV7-2, the J call TRBJ1-5, with a possible D match to TRBD1 (6 bases). Germline CDR1 and CDR2: SGHTA and FQGNSA. The CDR3 is made up of 14 amino acids. Written as DNA, the CDR3 is TGTGCCAGCAGCTTAAAACAGGGCGCTCAGGCCCAGCATTTT. It translates to CASSLKQGAQAQHF.

This clone is classed as medium-sized (0.01 to 0.1%). This chain links TRBV7-6 with TRBJ2-2; 10 nucleotides agree with TRBD1. V trimming: 4 bases; J trimming: 4 bases; junction bases outside the gene matches: 3. CDR3 size: 15 residues. CDR1 SGHVS and CDR2 FNYEAQ come from the germline V gene. The CDR3 sequence is CASSSGQGVTGELFF. Here the CDR3 DNA reads TGTGCCAGCAGCTCCGGACAGGGGGTCACCGGGGAGCTGTTTTTT.

The rearrangement links TRBV6-1 to TRBJ1-5; D may be TRBD1 (5 bases). The V end lost 6 bases, the J end lost 2 bases, and 11 bases lay between the germline ends. This CDR3 spans 14 amino acids. Germline V gives CDR1 MNHNS, CDR2 SASEGT. The CDR3 nucleotides are TGTGCCAGCAGCCCCCGAGGGGGCAATCAGCCCCAGCATTTT. Residues: CASSPRGGNQPQHF.

CDR3 in DNA: TGTGCCAGTAGTGCGACAGGGAAACGATACGAGCAGTACTTC. This sequence encodes CASSATGKRYEQYF. V gene TRBV19 combines with J gene TRBJ2-7, with TRBD1 matching over 7 bases. Germline CDR1 reads LNHDA; CDR2 reads SQIVND (reference sequence). CDR3 length: 14 residues. V was pared by 5 bases and J by 4 bases, with 8 bases of the junction left unmatched.

A word on this clone: A junction end diverges from the germline sequence, so it may reflect a read error. The chain carries TRBV2 and TRBJ2-7, with D perhaps TRBD1 or TRBD2 (5 bases each). Germline-derived CDR1 and CDR2 are SNHLY and FYNNEI. The CDR3 covers 14 residues. DNA for the CDR3: TGTGCCAGCAGAGTAATAGGGGACGATTACGTGCAGTACTTC. Residues: CASRVIGDDYVQYF.

The chain is built from TRBV30 and TRBJ1-2; a possible D gene is TRBD1 (6 bases). This CDR3 region has 14 residues. Germline loops: CDR1 GTSNPN, CDR2 SVGIG (reference sequence). V shed 0 bases and J shed 4 bases, with 12 bases lying between them. The CDR3 is CAWSVGVGGYGYTF. The CDR3 DNA reads TGTGCCTGGAGTGTAGGGGTAGGGGGCTATGGCTACACCTTC.

The J gene is TRBJ1-4, the V gene TRBV20-1, with D tentatively TRBD1 (5 bases). The V gene's germline CDR1 is DFQATT and CDR2 SNEGSKA (reference sequence). Trimming pared 3 bases from V and 8 bases from J, leaving 13 bases between. The CDR3 sequence is 13 residues long. In DNA form, the CDR3 reads TGCAGTGCTAGCGGCAGGGACGGCGAAAAACTGTTTTTT. Translating it yields CSASGRDGEKLFF.

This clone was seen a handful of times. The gene calls are TRBV2 and TRBJ1-5; D gene ambiguous. This CDR3 has 13 residues. Trimming took off 2 bases at V and 2 bases at J, with 4 bases between the two ends. CDR1 is SNHLY, CDR2 FYNNEI, per germline. CDR3 coding DNA: TGTGCCAGCAGTGAAATTGGCAATCAGCCCCAGCATTTT. Translating gives CASSEIGNQPQHF.

At least ten counts were recorded for this clone. This sequence joins TRBV9 and TRBJ1-4; D is undetermined. V lost 3 bases and J 4 bases, leaving 13 bases between the germline ends. Germline-derived CDR1 and CDR2 are SGDLS and YYNGEE. This CDR3 comprises 15 residues. CDR3 DNA sequence: TGTGCCAGCAGCGGGGGAACAGTAGATAATGAAAAACTGTTTTTT. The encoded protein is CASSGGTVDNEKLFF. Looking up the rest from reference TRBV9 and TRBJ1-4 gives the full variable domain: DSGVTQTPKHLITATGQRVTLRCSPRSGDLSVYWYQQSLDQGLQFLIQYYNGEERAKGNILERFSAQQFPDLHSELNLSSLELGDSALYFCASSGGTVDNEKLFFGSGTQLSVL.

This clone qualifies as medium-sized (0.01 to 0.1%). The rearrangement links TRBV4-1 to TRBJ2-7, with TRBD1 matching over 8 bases. V dropped 1 base and J dropped 2; count of bases not matched to a gene: 7. The CDR3 totals 16 residues. The V gene's germline CDR1 is MGHRA and CDR2 YSYEKL. The CDR3 DNA reads as TGCGCCAGCAGCCAAGGGGCGGACAGGGCCACCTACGAGCAGTACTTC. This translates into CASSQGADRATYEQYF.

The chain links TRBV28 to TRBJ2-2; D gene uncertain. CDR1 and CDR2 (germline): MDHEN, SYDVKM. V was cut by 8 bases and J by 4 bases, with 11 bases left in between. CDR3 length: 13 amino acids. The CDR3: CASQYMVTGELFF. CDR3 nucleotides: TGTGCCAGCCAATACATGGTCACCGGGGAGCTGTTTTTT.

This clone is labeled as large. The chain has TRBV13 and TRBJ2-7, with D possibly being TRBD2 (5 bases). The CDR3 spans 15 residues. V was trimmed by 3 bases and J by 0 bases, leaving 12 bases between them. Germline CDR1 PRHDT, CDR2 FYEKMQ (reference sequence). CDR3 sequence: CASSFFTGSSYEQYF. CDR3 DNA: TGTGCCAGCAGCTTCTTCACGGGGTCCTCCTACGAGCAGTACTTC.

The V call is TRBV7-2, the J call TRBJ1-3; a weak D match, TRBD1 (5 bases). V lost 5 bases and J 0 bases, leaving 11 bases between the germline ends. CDR1 is SGHTA, CDR2 FQGNSA, per germline. This CDR3 contains 15 residues. CDR3 DNA: TGTGCCAGCAGCCTCAGGGCGAGCTCTGGAAACACCATATATTTT. This gives the protein CASSLRASSGNTIYF.

This clone was observed many times. J is TRBJ2-1 and V is TRBV20-1; 8 bases are shared with TRBD2. This CDR3 has 17 residues. V lost 2 bases and J lost 0; bases outside the gene matches: 9. Germline V gene lookup returns CDR1 DFQATT and CDR2 SNEGSKA (reference sequence). The CDR3 here is CSARKSLAGPSYNEQFF. CDR3 sequence (DNA): TGCAGTGCTAGAAAGTCCCTAGCGGGTCCCTCCTACAATGAGCAGTTCTTC.

This clone is labeled as medium-sized. The chain links TRBV4-1 to TRBJ1-4; D remains ambiguous. From germline, CDR1 is MGHRA and CDR2 YSYEKL. Trimming cost V 0 bases and J 1 base, with 9 bases left between them. The CDR3 is 16 residues long. The chain's CDR3 is CASSQEGGLTNEKLFF. The CDR3 DNA follows: TGCGCCAGCAGCCAAGAAGGTGGTTTAACTAATGAAAAACTGTTTTTT.